This TCR beta chain was documented in a study of blood T cell repertoires in COVID-19. Whole-study context: Italy, Spain and the United States were the sources of the convalescent and acute COVID-19 samples. PBMCs, B-cell-depleted T cells, or T cells were the source of the cDNA or gDNA that made up the material.

Germline lookup yields CDR1 SGHAT and CDR2 FQNNGV. The ends lost 5 bases at V and 6 bases at J; junction bases unmatched: 12. The CDR3 is 18 residues long. Authors' processing steps: Counts of nucleated cells, estimated from reference gene primer amplification, were obtained. Data came from immunoSEQ multiplex PCR; TCRdb stores just in-frame clones and leaves some out. The V and J calls and the clone size are those of that table, but D and trimming were determined from the DNA. Of roughly 100,000 clones in the sample, roughly 71% are singletons; the top ten hold about 5.9%. J is TRBJ2-3 and V is TRBV11-2; 15 positions match TRBD2. The sample comprised peripheral blood. This receptor was obtained from a man older than 75 with acute or convalescent COVID-19. Written as DNA, the CDR3 is TGTGCCAGCAGCCCTCCCCGCCGGACTAGCGGGAGGGTCGATACGCAGTATTTT. Translating it yields CASSPPRRTSGRVDTQYF.